Sequencing of this TCR beta chain was carried out in a study of identical twins. The donors were all healthy and Caucasian. TCRdb independently ran MiXCR on the 5' RACE reads; one entry per CDR3 protein. The sample lists roughly 720,000 distinct CDR3 sequences, 15% to 20% seen once, with roughly 14% in the top ten. These sequences were also reported in another study, on T cells expressing NK-cell markers. From that report: NKG2C+ dominant clonotypes from over five donors made up roughly 1.0-8% of CD8+ T cells.

The TCR was taken from a woman aged 18 to 35 in good health. The sample was PBMCs.

As DNA, the CDR3 is TGCAGTGCTAGGAGGGAGGGCGTGGCGACCCAGTACTTC. This gives the protein CSARREGVATQYF. The chain uses TRBV20-1 and TRBJ2-5; 7 positions match TRBD2. Germline loops: CDR1 DFQATT, CDR2 SNEGSKA (reference sequence). V trimming: 3 bases; J trimming: 7 bases; junction bases outside the gene matches: 8. The CDR3 contains 13 residues.